This T cell receptor beta chain is drawn from a study of T-cell memory formation after mild COVID-19. 5'RACE primed from the constant segment yielded TCR alpha and TCR beta cDNA libraries bearing sample barcodes and UMIs. TCRdb reanalysed the 5' RACE reads using MiXCR and keeps one entry per CDR3 protein. Here the sample spans about 340,000 distinct CDR3 sequences, roughly an eighth being singletons. Concerning this clonotype: Its specificity is not known.

Study-level findings and limits: The CD4+ clones that contracted clustered mainly within CM and EM, and the CD8+ clones concentrated in EMRA. Prior to infection, memory already included some responding clones, suggesting cross-reactive memory joined.

This CDR3 region has 13 residues. V gave up 3 bases and J gave up 6 bases, with 12 bases separating them. This TCR came from a man in his late teens or twenties who had mild COVID-19 (a few samples of this study predate the infection). Cell type and time point are not known. Sequences were obtained from PBMCs or a T cell subset sorted from them (not recorded which). The V and J genes are TRBV12-3 or TRBV12-4 and TRBJ2-7, with D tentatively TRBD1 (6 bases). CDR3 residues: CASSLQGYGEQYV. Written as DNA, the CDR3 is TGTGCCAGCAGTTTGCAGGGGTATGGCGAGCAGTACGTC.